By proportion, the clone carrying this T cell receptor (beta chain) is medium-sized. Its antigen remains unidentified. Little can be read into the size of this beta chain, an off-target read in a library designed for alpha chains. Indicated time point: sample taken at primary tumor resection. The record originates from a study of spatial heterogeneity in lung cancer. Whole-study results and caveats: How many expanded intratumoral alpha and beta TCRs were present tracked the tumor mutation count, which was a count of nonsynonymous mutations.

Trimming took off 1 base at V and 7 bases at J, with 14 bases between the two ends. CDR1 and CDR2 from the germline V gene are LGHNA and YNFKEQ. The CDR3 is 15 residues long. TCRdb redid the calling of the 5' RACE reads with MiXCR, one entry per CDR3 protein. This sample has some 6,000 distinct CDR3 sequences; about 15% occur once, and the top ten carry 8% to 13%. V usage is TRBV4-2 and J usage is TRBJ2-1; D remains ambiguous. This receptor was identified in a male donor with early-stage non-small cell lung cancer. Sequencing used lung tumor tissue, obtained at surgery. CDR3 bases: TGTGCCAGCAGCCAAGCGGGCTTTATCGAAAATGAGCAGTTCTTC. Amino acids: CASSQAGFIENEQFF.